These T cell receptor beta chains were read from a single sample in a study of cytomegalovirus exposure and HLA in healthy donors. Clones were read by immunoSEQ multiplex PCR, and TCRdb kept only the in-frame ones, dropping some. The sample consists of fewer than 200,000 clones, more than 75% of them appearing once. The sample taken for sequencing was PBMCs. These receptors all come from a man aged 25-45 years in good health and CMV-seropositive. Both conserved end residues are trimmed from each CDR3. D genes are given only for firm matches.

j_gene: TRBJ1-5; d_gene: NA; v_gene: TRBV19; CDR3aa: ASSIGTGNQPQH
j_gene: TRBJ2-3; d_gene: NA; v_gene: TRBV2; CDR3aa: ASTATQY
j_gene: TRBJ1-2; d_gene: NA; v_gene: TRBV2; CDR3aa: ASSEALYGYT
j_gene: TRBJ2-7; d_gene: NA; v_gene: TRBV5-4; CDR3aa: ASRLVGGGVDEQY
j_gene: TRBJ1-5; d_gene: NA; v_gene: TRBV2; CDR3aa: ASSEEGRAQH
j_gene: TRBJ2-5; d_gene: NA; v_gene: TRBV6-6; CDR3aa: ASSPRGQLVWETQY
j_gene: TRBJ2-1; d_gene: NA; v_gene: TRBV6-4; CDR3aa: ASSTTGSNEQF
j_gene: TRBJ2-3; d_gene: TRBD2; v_gene: TRBV9; CDR3aa: ASSVGGTTTTDTQY
j_gene: TRBJ2-2; d_gene: NA; v_gene: TRBV29-1; CDR3aa: SVTRTALGTGELF
j_gene: TRBJ2-7; d_gene: TRBD1; v_gene: TRBV27; CDR3aa: ASRFGGTGVNEQY
j_gene: TRBJ1-1; d_gene: NA; v_gene: TRBV9; CDR3aa: ASSGTGTPGTEAF
j_gene: TRBJ1-1; d_gene: NA; v_gene: TRBV10-3; CDR3aa: AISGRVGNTEAF
j_gene: TRBJ1-2; d_gene: NA; v_gene: TRBV4-3; CDR3aa: ASSQEVEILTNYGYT
j_gene: TRBJ2-7; d_gene: NA; v_gene: TRBV10-3; CDR3aa: AISEPTQGFHEQY
j_gene: TRBJ1-1; d_gene: TRBD1; v_gene: TRBV5-1; CDR3aa: ASSLATGGGFTEAF
j_gene: TRBJ1-2; d_gene: NA; v_gene: TRBV19; CDR3aa: ASSIMRNYGYT
j_gene: TRBJ2-7; d_gene: TRBD1; v_gene: TRBV7-6; CDR3aa: ASSLAQGSEQY
j_gene: TRBJ2-1; d_gene: TRBD2; v_gene: TRBV6-1; CDR3aa: ASSVGTSGAISYNEQF
j_gene: TRBJ2-2; d_gene: TRBD1; v_gene: TRBV4-1; CDR3aa: ASSDRAGELF
j_gene: TRBJ1-2; d_gene: NA; v_gene: TRBV11-2; CDR3aa: ASRESGVYGYT
j_gene: TRBJ1-5; d_gene: TRBD1; v_gene: TRBV6-6; CDR3aa: ASRVDRDQPQH
j_gene: TRBJ2-5; d_gene: TRBD2; v_gene: TRBV27; CDR3aa: ASSPGGAETQY
j_gene: TRBJ2-1; d_gene: NA; v_gene: TRBV7-9; CDR3aa: ASTSTEGNEQF
j_gene: TRBJ2-5; d_gene: TRBD1; v_gene: TRBV10-3; CDR3aa: AISRQGKETQY
j_gene: TRBJ2-7; d_gene: NA; v_gene: TRBV9; CDR3aa: ASSVVPESYEQY
j_gene: TRBJ1-3; d_gene: NA; v_gene: TRBV30; CDR3aa: AWSSAWPVGGNTIY
j_gene: TRBJ2-5; d_gene: NA; v_gene: TRBV5-1; CDR3aa: ASSLAVGVQETQY
j_gene: TRBJ2-1; d_gene: TRBD1; v_gene: TRBV5-1; CDR3aa: ASSSRTGWNEQF
j_gene: TRBJ2-7; d_gene: NA; v_gene: TRBV9; CDR3aa: ASSVGGPAYEQY
j_gene: TRBJ2-5; d_gene: TRBD1; v_gene: TRBV25-1; CDR3aa: ASSAPTGSGTQY
j_gene: TRBJ1-1; d_gene: NA; v_gene: TRBV7-6; CDR3aa: ASSSTGNTEAF
j_gene: TRBJ1-2; d_gene: NA; v_gene: TRBV5-4; CDR3aa: ASSLAATIYGYT
j_gene: TRBJ2-1; d_gene: NA; v_gene: TRBV9; CDR3aa: ASSVAGLYNEQF
j_gene: TRBJ2-1; d_gene: TRBD2; v_gene: TRBV11-2; CDR3aa: ASSWGAGGSYNEQF
j_gene: TRBJ2-3; d_gene: TRBD2; v_gene: TRBV6-6; CDR3aa: ASSSGRALTDTQY
j_gene: TRBJ1-5; d_gene: NA; v_gene: TRBV7-9; CDR3aa: ASLDSTSNQPQH